This TCR beta chain was sequenced in a study of human T cells and chemical hapten exposure. With 4 bases removed from V and 10 bases from J, the gap between germline ends came to 24 bases. Germline CDR1 SGHKS, CDR2 YYEKEE (reference sequence). CDR3 length: 16 residues. TCRdb re-called the RACE reads with MiXCR, one entry per CDR3 protein. The sample includes about 380,000 distinct CDR3 sequences, 4.8% of them seen just once. This clonotype occurred many times. Indicated time point: patch test 1, 2 weeks after DPC sensitization. Sample treatment: therapeutic diphenylcyclopropenone sensitization with weekly scalp DPC.

The TCR sequence derives from a woman in her 50s with alopecia areata. Some clones in this sample may be carry-over from other donors' samples. The chain has TRBV5-5 and TRBJ2-1; possibly TRBD1 for D (6 bases). The material was whole blood, obtained in connection with sensitization to the hapten diphenylcyclopropenone (DPC). CDR3 nucleotides: TGTGCCAGCAGCACCGAGGACAGTTACCGACCCTTGGAGCAGTTCTTC. Translation gives CASSTEDSYRPLEQFF.